This T cell receptor (beta chain) originates from a study of T cell responses to AZD1222 COVID-19 vaccine. Broader study findings: Seropositive at baseline were only a handful of AZD1222 recipients. In all cases, repertoires were sampled only after the peak T cell response.

The CDR3 is made up of 14 amino acids. The V end was cut by 1 base, the J end by 12 bases, with 16 bases between. From germline, CDR1 is MGHRA and CDR2 YSYEKL. The assay was immunoSEQ multiplex PCR, and TCRdb's table has in-frame clones only and misses some. The table records around 250,000 clones, approximately 93% of them present only once. In regard to this clone: Its specificity is not known.

The V call is TRBV4-1, the J call TRBJ2-4; perhaps TRBD1 as D (6 bases). This sequence was found in an adult in good health. The sample consisted of peripheral blood, taken on day 0 of AZD1222 vaccination. The CDR3 protein is CASSQGDRPGPQYF. The CDR3 coding sequence is TGCGCCAGCAGCCAAGGAGACAGGCCGGGGCCTCAGTACTTC.